Listed below are T cell receptor beta chains from one sample, sequenced in a study of vaccination effects on CD4 cells after COVID-19. Produced via immunoSEQ multiplex PCR; TCRdb's table is partial and in-frame only. The sample records approximately 30,000 clones, approximately 76% being singletons. No antigens are known for them. Sequencing was performed on CD4+ T cells from PBMCs cultured with SARS-CoV-2 spike peptides, taken before COVID-19 vaccination. These receptors all stem from a human donor who received a COVID-19 vaccine. The CDR3 runs from the conserved cysteine through the conserved F or W. Each record gives: D gene, J gene, V gene, clone size, CDR3 protein, CDR3 DNA. A D gene is named only where the DNA matches it firmly. Clone size, where shown, is once, few, many, or a class for clones that have expanded.

>-|TRBJ1-1|TRBV5-4|few
CASSLEVGEAFF
TGTGCCAGCAGCTTGGAAGTGGGAGAAGCTTTCTTT
>-|TRBJ2-2|TRBV10-1|-
CASSEISAGELFF
TGCGCCAGCAGTGAGATTTCCGCCGGGGAGCTGTTTTTT
>TRBD1|TRBJ1-2|TRBV5-4|once
CASSLPGTGEGNGYTF
TGTGCCAGCAGCTTGCCCGGGACAGGGGAAGGGAATGGCTACACCTTC
>-|TRBJ2-5|TRBV11-3|-
CASSLGQRETQYF
TGTGCCAGCAGCCTGGGCCAACGGGAGACCCAGTACTTC
>-|TRBJ1-1|TRBV10-2|-
CASSGGAGSAFF
TGCGCCAGCAGTGGTGGGGCGGGTTCAGCTTTCTTT
>TRBD1|TRBJ2-7|TRBV4-1|-
CASSPPGQGEFGEQYF
TGCGCCAGCAGCCCACCCGGACAGGGGGAGTTTGGTGAGCAGTACTTC
>TRBD1|TRBJ1-6|TRBV30|-
CAWSNKRTGKVYNSPLHF
TGTGCCTGGAGCAATAAACGGACAGGGAAGGTCTATAATTCACCCCTCCACTTT
>TRBD2|TRBJ2-3|TRBV10-3|-
CAISGLAGGGDTQYF
TGTGCCATCTCGGGACTAGCGGGGGGCGGCGATACGCAGTATTTT
>TRBD2|TRBJ2-3|TRBV3-1/TRBV3-2|-
CASSRTSGGETSTDTQYF
TGTGCCAGCAGCCGGACTAGCGGGGGGGAAACTAGCACAGATACGCAGTATTTT
>-|TRBJ2-5|TRBV19|-
CASTGGANQETQYF
TGTGCCAGTACTGGGGGGGCCAACCAAGAGACCCAGTACTTC
>TRBD1|TRBJ1-5|TRBV6-2/TRBV6-3|-
CASSYSTGAQGNQPQHF
TGTGCCAGCAGTTACTCGACTGGGGCACAGGGGAATCAGCCCCAGCATTTT
>-|TRBJ1-4|TRBV30|-
CAWSVVGGEKLFF
TGTGCCTGGAGTGTAGTCGGTGGGGAAAAACTGTTTTTT
>-|TRBJ1-6|TRBV30|-
CAWSRGGTWSSYNSPLHF
TGTGCCTGGAGTCGGGGGGGCACTTGGAGCTCCTATAATTCACCCCTCCACTTT
>-|TRBJ1-3|TRBV7-9|-
CASSLVQNSGNTIYF
TGTGCCAGCAGCTTAGTACAGAACTCTGGAAACACCATATATTTT
>-|TRBJ2-5|TRBV6-1|once
CASSEMWGETQYF
TGTGCCAGCAGTGAAATGTGGGGGGAGACCCAGTACTTC
>-|TRBJ1-5|TRBV19|-
CASNLQGRNQPQHF
TGTGCCAGTAACCTACAGGGCAGAAATCAGCCCCAGCATTTT
>TRBD2|TRBJ2-3|TRBV18|few
CASSPTGGSPDTQYF
TGTGCCAGCTCACCGACTGGCGGGAGCCCAGATACGCAGTATTTT
>-|TRBJ2-7|TRBV5-1|-
CASSLGQTSSYEQYF
TGCGCCAGCAGCTTGGGACAGACCAGCTCCTACGAGCAGTACTTC
>TRBD2|TRBJ2-7|TRBV6-6|-
CASSTTSGSNYEQYF
TGTGCCAGCAGTACGACTAGCGGGAGTAACTACGAGCAGTACTTC
>-|TRBJ2-3|TRBV5-1|once
CASSQAGVTDTQYF
TGCGCCAGCAGCCAGGCCGGGGTCACAGATACGCAGTATTTT
>TRBD1|TRBJ2-1|TRBV5-6|-
CASSFLDRGGGEQFF
TGTGCCAGCAGCTTTCTGGACAGGGGAGGTGGTGAGCAGTTCTTC
>-|TRBJ1-1|TRBV5-1|few
CASRGETEAFF
TGCGCCAGCAGAGGGGAAACTGAAGCTTTCTTT
>-|TRBJ1-2|TRBV6-5|once
CASSPRLGDGYGYTF
TGTGCCAGCAGTCCACGGCTGGGGGACGGCTATGGCTACACCTTC
>-|TRBJ1-5|TRBV19|-
CAKETGSNQPQHF
TGTGCCAAAGAAACAGGAAGCAATCAGCCCCAGCATTTT
>-|TRBJ1-5|TRBV3-1/TRBV3-2|-
CASSHAGQSQPQHF
TGTGCCAGCAGCCACGCTGGACAGTCTCAGCCCCAGCATTTT
>-|TRBJ1-1|TRBV11-2|-
CASRWGRTEAFF
TGTGCCAGCAGATGGGGGCGAACTGAAGCTTTCTTT
>-|TRBJ2-7|TRBV11-2|-
CASSSAATYISYEQYF
TGTGCCAGCAGCTCGGCTGCTACCTATATCTCCTACGAGCAGTACTTC
>-|TRBJ1-5|TRBV7-2|-
CASSLVSASGDQPQHF
TGTGCCAGCAGCTTAGTCTCCGCTTCGGGGGATCAGCCCCAGCATTTT
>TRBD2|TRBJ2-5|TRBV5-1|-
CASNGAGGQETQYF
TGCGCCAGCAACGGCGCGGGGGGGCAAGAGACCCAGTACTTC
>-|TRBJ1-2|TRBV19|-
CASSKGTGGYTF
TGTGCCAGTAGTAAGGGAACGGGTGGCTACACCTTC
>-|TRBJ1-4|TRBV5-1|-
CASSLAWTEKLFF
TGCGCCAGCAGCTTGGCTTGGACAGAAAAACTGTTTTTT
>TRBD2|TRBJ2-7|TRBV11-2|-
CASSFPSGITNEQYF
TGTGCCAGCAGCTTCCCTAGCGGGATAACGAACGAGCAGTACTTC
>TRBD2|TRBJ2-5|TRBV4-1|-
CASSSRTSGGEETQYF
TGCGCCAGCAGCTCTCGGACTAGCGGGGGGGAAGAGACCCAGTACTTC
>-|TRBJ2-7|TRBV7-8|-
CASSLAQGGSYEQYF
TGTGCCAGCAGCTTAGCGCAAGGGGGGAGTTACGAGCAGTACTTC
>-|TRBJ1-5|TRBV7-9|few
CASSRSGMGNQPQHF
TGTGCCAGCAGCCGCTCGGGGATGGGCAATCAGCCCCAGCATTTT
>-|TRBJ1-2|TRBV28|-
CASGTNYGYTF
TGTGCCAGCGGAACTAACTATGGCTACACCTTC
>-|TRBJ1-1|TRBV6-6|-
CASSQQGKSEAFF
TGTGCCAGCAGCCAGCAAGGAAAATCTGAAGCTTTCTTT
>-|TRBJ2-2|TRBV6-1|-
CASSEIGWEGVTGELFF
TGTGCCAGCAGTGAAATAGGTTGGGAGGGGGTGACCGGGGAGCTGTTTTTT
>-|TRBJ1-5|TRBV28|-
CASSLGQPQHF
TGTGCCAGCAGTTTGGGTCAGCCCCAGCATTTT
>-|TRBJ1-6|TRBV2|-
CASSEYGWSNSPLHF
TGTGCCAGCAGTGAATATGGATGGAGTAATTCACCCCTCCACTTT
>-|TRBJ1-5|TRBV30|-
CAWSVRSGGQPQHF
TGTGCCTGGAGTGTACGGTCGGGAGGTCAGCCCCAGCATTTT
>-|TRBJ2-7|TRBV6-5|-
CASVVDFYEQYF
TGTGCCAGCGTTGTAGATTTCTACGAGCAGTACTTC
>-|TRBJ2-1|TRBV2|-
CASISAAGSYNEQFF
TGTGCCAGCATATCAGCGGCGGGATCCTACAATGAGCAGTTCTTC